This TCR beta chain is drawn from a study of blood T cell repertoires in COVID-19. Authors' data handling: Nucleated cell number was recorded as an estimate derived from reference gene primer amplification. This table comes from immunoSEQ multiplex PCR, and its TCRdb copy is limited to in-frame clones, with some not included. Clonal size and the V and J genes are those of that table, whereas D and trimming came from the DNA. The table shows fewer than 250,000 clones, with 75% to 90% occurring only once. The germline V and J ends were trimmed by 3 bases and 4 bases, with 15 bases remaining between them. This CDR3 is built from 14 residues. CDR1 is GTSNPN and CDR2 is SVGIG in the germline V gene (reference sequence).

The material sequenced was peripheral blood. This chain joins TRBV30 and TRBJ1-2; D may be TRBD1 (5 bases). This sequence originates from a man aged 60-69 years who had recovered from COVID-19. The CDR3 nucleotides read TGTGCCTGGAGGCCAGGGTTTGGATTCTATGGCTACACCTTC. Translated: CAWRPGFGFYGYTF.